One sample yielded the 22 T cell receptor beta chains listed below, sequenced in a study of blood T cell repertoires in COVID-19. The assay was immunoSEQ multiplex PCR, and TCRdb's table has in-frame clones only and misses some. The table has roughly 220,000 clones, 80% to 90% seen once. The material sequenced was peripheral blood. These receptors were obtained from a woman aged 40 to 49 who had recovered from COVID-19.

The chain has TRBV28 and TRBJ2-3; 8 bases map to TRBD2. Germline V gene lookup returns CDR1 MDHEN and CDR2 SYDVKM. CDR3 size: 11 residues. With 6 bases clipped from V and 9 bases from J, the junction kept 2 bases outside the gene matches. CDR3 in amino acids: CASSRGGTQYF. The CDR3 DNA is TGTGCCAGCAGCCGGGGGGGAACGCAGTATTTT.

This clone showed up just once. The rearrangement uses TRBV5-8 and TRBJ2-5; D unclear. CDR1 and CDR2 from the germline V gene are SGHTS and YDEGEE. Trimming stripped 5 bases from V and 4 bases from J, with 15 bases between. This CDR3 comprises 14 residues. Here the CDR3 reads CASRHDTVLETQYF. CDR3 DNA sequence: TGTGCCAGCAGACACGATACAGTACTAGAGACCCAGTACTTC.

CDR3 DNA: TGTGCCAGTAGTTACCAGGGACTAGCGGGGAACTACGAGCAGTACTTC. This translates into CASSYQGLAGNYEQYF. The rearrangement uses TRBV19 and TRBJ2-7; 13 bases are a match to TRBD2. Germline loops: CDR1 LNHDA, CDR2 SQIVND (reference sequence). The CDR3 loop spans 16 amino acids. The trim removed 5 bases at V and 3 bases at J, leaving 7 bases unmatched.

In nucleotides, the CDR3 is TGTGCCAGCACCTCCAGGGTGAACACTGAAGCTTTCTTT. It encodes CASTSRVNTEAFF. V usage is TRBV5-5 and J usage is TRBJ1-1, with D perhaps matching TRBD1 (5 bases). This CDR3 comprises 13 residues. CDR1 and CDR2 from the germline V gene are SGHKS and YYEKEE (reference sequence). V was pared by 6 bases and J by 0 bases, with 9 bases between.

J is TRBJ2-5 and V is TRBV25-1, with 11 positions matching TRBD2. With 4 bases clipped from V and 4 bases from J, the junction kept 5 bases outside the gene matches. Germline V lookup: CDR1 MGHDK, CDR2 SYGVNS. This CDR3 has 15 amino acids. CDR3 coding DNA: TGTGCCAGCAGTGGGCACACTAGCGGGGGAGAGACCCAGTACTTC. Protein: CASSGHTSGGETQYF.

CDR3 loop: CASSLTVREEAFF. The CDR3 bases are TGTGCCAGCAGCTTAACGGTGAGGGAGGAAGCTTTCTTT. This chain links TRBV7-9 with TRBJ1-1; D uncertain. The V end lost 2 bases, the J end lost 8 bases, and 12 bases lay between the germline ends. Germline V CDR1 and CDR2: SEHNR, FQNEAQ (reference sequence). The CDR3 sequence is 13 residues long. The complete variable domain, with remaining parts taken from reference TRBV7-9 and TRBJ1-1, reads DTGVSQNPRHKITKRGQNVTFRCDPISEHNRLYWYRQTLGQGPEFLTYFQNEAQLEKSRLLSDRFSAERPKGSFSTLEIQRTEQGDSAMYLCASSLTVREEAFFGQGTRLTVV.

The chain combines TRBV19 with TRBJ1-4; weak D call: TRBD1 (5 bases). Germline CDR1 reads LNHDA; CDR2 reads SQIVND (reference sequence). The CDR3 is 14 residues long. V was clipped by 7 bases and J by 8 bases, with 17 bases between them. CDR3 loop: CASNGGYASEKLFF. In DNA form, the CDR3 reads TGTGCCAGTAACGGGGGATACGCCTCGGAAAAACTGTTTTTT.

This clone was picked up a small number of times. The gene calls are TRBV5-1 and TRBJ1-3; the D is unclear. V was pared by 5 bases and J by 0 bases, with 9 bases between. The CDR3 runs 14 residues. The germline CDR1 and CDR2 sequences are SGHRS and YFSETQ. CDR3 DNA sequence: TGCGCCAGCAGGCCCGGGAGCTCTGGAAACACCATATATTTT. Translating gives CASRPGSSGNTIYF.

In this sample, this clone turned up a few times. The gene calls are TRBV19 and TRBJ1-5, with TRBD1 matching over 7 bases. Looked up from germline, CDR1 is LNHDA and CDR2 is SQIVND (reference sequence). V shed 4 bases and J 2 bases; nucleotides not matched to a gene: 8. The length of the CDR3 is 16 residues. DNA for the CDR3: TGTGCCAGTAGTACGACAGGGTGGAACGGCAATCAGCCCCAGCATTTT. Its protein product is CASSTTGWNGNQPQHF.

This chain links TRBV7-2 with TRBJ1-1; weak D call: TRBD1 (5 bases). Germline CDR1 reads SGHTA; CDR2 reads FQGNSA. V dropped 2 bases and J dropped 8 bases, with 9 bases sitting between them. The CDR3 is made up of 12 amino acids. The CDR3 sequence: CASSLQGSEAFF. Written as DNA, the CDR3 is TGTGCCAGCAGCTTACAGGGCTCAGAAGCTTTCTTT.

The genes are TRBV9 and TRBJ1-1; 8 bases match TRBD1. CDR3 length: 17 residues. V dropped 4 bases and J dropped 1; count of bases not matched to a gene: 12. From germline, CDR1 is SGDLS and CDR2 YYNGEE. CDR3 sequence reads: CASSSLGQGGSNTEAFF. The DNA of the CDR3 is TGTGCCAGCAGCTCACTAGGACAGGGCGGGTCGAACACTGAAGCTTTCTTT.

The chain carries TRBV7-2 and TRBJ1-5; the match to TRBD1 covers 8 bases. Trimming removed 2 bases from V and 5 bases from J; junction bases left unmatched: 17. The CDR3 runs to 19 residues. Germline loops: CDR1 SGHTA, CDR2 FQGNSA. The CDR3: CASSLYPPLGQGADQPQHF. CDR3 nucleotide sequence: TGTGCCAGCAGCTTATACCCCCCCTTGGGGCAGGGGGCAGATCAGCCCCAGCATTTT.

In its sample, this clone was seen once. The chain recombines TRBV6-1 with TRBJ2-4, with D possibly matching TRBD1 (5 bases). V gave up 1 base and J gave up 1 base, with 23 bases separating them. CDR1 MNHNS and CDR2 SASEGT come from the germline V gene. The CDR3 extends over 20 amino acids. The CDR3 sequence is CASSEEQGNFLRIAKNIQYF. Written as DNA, the CDR3 is TGTGCCAGCAGTGAAGAGCAGGGTAACTTCCTAAGGATCGCCAAAAACATTCAGTACTTC.

The genes are TRBV6-1 and TRBJ1-5; TRBD1 agrees at 9 bases. CDR1 is MNHNS, CDR2 SASEGT, per germline. Unmatched junction bases numbered 4, after V lost 6 bases and J lost 1 base. This CDR3 spans 15 amino acids. CDR3 nucleotides: TGTGCCAGCAGCTTGACAGGGGGAAGCAATCAGCCCCAGCATTTT. The encoded protein is CASSLTGGSNQPQHF.

Of note for this clone: The DNA is left out, because the CDR3 cannot be placed on it with certainty; the CDR3 is given as TCRdb lists it. V usage is TRBV27 and J usage is TRBJ1-1. Germline V gives CDR1 MNHEY, CDR2 SMNVEV (reference sequence). The CDR3 comprises 16 residues, both ends counted. The CDR3 here is CASSSGTVGIVVKLSF.

This clone was seen a single time. V is TRBV27 and J is TRBJ1-2, with D hard to call. This CDR3 has 12 amino acids. Per germline, CDR1 MNHEY and CDR2 SMNVEV (reference sequence). V lost 5 bases and J lost 8, with 12 bases in between. The CDR3 loop is CASSPPSGGYTF. The CDR3 nucleotides read TGTGCCAGCAGTCCCCCGAGCGGGGGCTACACCTTC.

The chain uses TRBV7-2 and TRBJ2-1; 8 bases are shared with TRBD2. The germline gives CDR1 SGHTA, CDR2 FQGNSA. The CDR3 is made up of 15 amino acids. Trimming cost V 5 bases and J 0 bases; bases outside gene matches: 3. The CDR3 bases are TGTGCCAGCAGCGTAAGCGGGAGCTCCTACAATGAGCAGTTCTTC. Protein product: CASSVSGSSYNEQFF.

The rearrangement links TRBV19 to TRBJ2-7, with TRBD1 as a possible D gene (5 bases). V lost 6 bases and J lost 7, with 16 bases in between. Germline-derived CDR1 and CDR2 are LNHDA and SQIVND (reference sequence). CDR3 length equals 13 residues. CDR3 nucleotide sequence: TGTGCCAGTAGGGATCGGACACATGGGGAGCAGTACTTC. Residues: CASRDRTHGEQYF.

The rearrangement joins TRBV28 to TRBJ1-4; D might be TRBD1 (5 bases). Trimming pared 5 bases from V and 2 bases from J, leaving 18 bases between. Germline V gene sequence: CDR1 MDHEN, CDR2 SYDVKM. There are 17 residues in the CDR3. CDR3 DNA sequence: TGTGCCAGCAGTCTCACCCAGGGATGGGTTACTAATGAAAAACTGTTTTTT. Translated: CASSLTQGWVTNEKLFF.

This chain links TRBV18 with TRBJ2-3, with TRBD2 identical over 7 bases. The germline CDR1 and CDR2 sequences are KGHSH and LQKENI. CDR3 length: 16 amino acids. V was pared by 0 bases and J by 2 bases, with 5 bases of the junction left unmatched. CDR3 nucleotides: TGTGCCAGCTCACCACCTAGCGGGCGTTTCACAGATACGCAGTATTTT. As protein: CASSPPSGRFTDTQYF.

The rearrangement links TRBV12-3 or TRBV12-4 to TRBJ1-4; maybe TRBD1 (6 bases). CDR3 size: 11 residues. V was pared by 5 bases and J by 8 bases, with 6 bases between. CDR3 loop: CASSRGEKLFF. In DNA, the CDR3 is TGTGCCAGCAGTAGGGGGGAAAAACTGTTTTTT.

This clone was picked up a small number of times. The chain links TRBV6-5 to TRBJ1-1; TRBD1 matches 7 bases. V gave up 0 bases and J gave up 10 bases; unmatched junction bases: 11. Germline V gene sequence: CDR1 MNHEY, CDR2 SVGAGI. The CDR3 is 15 amino acids. Here the CDR3 reads CASSYSSGVTGPAFF. DNA of the CDR3: TGTGCCAGCAGTTACTCGAGTGGGGTGACAGGGCCAGCTTTCTTT.